This TCR beta chain was recorded in a study of shared clonotypes between healthy human individuals. The method was immunoSEQ multiplex PCR; TCRdb's version includes in-frame clones alone and lacks a portion of them. In the table there are more than 500,000 clones, about 96% of which are singletons. Germline V gene data show CDR1 as SGHTA and CDR2 as FQGNSA. The CDR3 has 15 amino acids. The V gene is TRBV7-2, the J gene TRBJ2-5; D might be TRBD2 (6 bases). The last part of the DNA fits TRBJ2-7 better; the J call may be wrong. This receptor was identified in a woman in her thirties in good health. The sequencing sample was made of naive CD4+ T cells sorted from blood. Subset defined: CD45RA+ positively selected. In DNA form, the CDR3 reads TGTGCCAGCAGCTTGTGGGCGGGGACCCCTTACGAGCAGTACTTC. Its protein product is CASSLWAGTPYEQYF.